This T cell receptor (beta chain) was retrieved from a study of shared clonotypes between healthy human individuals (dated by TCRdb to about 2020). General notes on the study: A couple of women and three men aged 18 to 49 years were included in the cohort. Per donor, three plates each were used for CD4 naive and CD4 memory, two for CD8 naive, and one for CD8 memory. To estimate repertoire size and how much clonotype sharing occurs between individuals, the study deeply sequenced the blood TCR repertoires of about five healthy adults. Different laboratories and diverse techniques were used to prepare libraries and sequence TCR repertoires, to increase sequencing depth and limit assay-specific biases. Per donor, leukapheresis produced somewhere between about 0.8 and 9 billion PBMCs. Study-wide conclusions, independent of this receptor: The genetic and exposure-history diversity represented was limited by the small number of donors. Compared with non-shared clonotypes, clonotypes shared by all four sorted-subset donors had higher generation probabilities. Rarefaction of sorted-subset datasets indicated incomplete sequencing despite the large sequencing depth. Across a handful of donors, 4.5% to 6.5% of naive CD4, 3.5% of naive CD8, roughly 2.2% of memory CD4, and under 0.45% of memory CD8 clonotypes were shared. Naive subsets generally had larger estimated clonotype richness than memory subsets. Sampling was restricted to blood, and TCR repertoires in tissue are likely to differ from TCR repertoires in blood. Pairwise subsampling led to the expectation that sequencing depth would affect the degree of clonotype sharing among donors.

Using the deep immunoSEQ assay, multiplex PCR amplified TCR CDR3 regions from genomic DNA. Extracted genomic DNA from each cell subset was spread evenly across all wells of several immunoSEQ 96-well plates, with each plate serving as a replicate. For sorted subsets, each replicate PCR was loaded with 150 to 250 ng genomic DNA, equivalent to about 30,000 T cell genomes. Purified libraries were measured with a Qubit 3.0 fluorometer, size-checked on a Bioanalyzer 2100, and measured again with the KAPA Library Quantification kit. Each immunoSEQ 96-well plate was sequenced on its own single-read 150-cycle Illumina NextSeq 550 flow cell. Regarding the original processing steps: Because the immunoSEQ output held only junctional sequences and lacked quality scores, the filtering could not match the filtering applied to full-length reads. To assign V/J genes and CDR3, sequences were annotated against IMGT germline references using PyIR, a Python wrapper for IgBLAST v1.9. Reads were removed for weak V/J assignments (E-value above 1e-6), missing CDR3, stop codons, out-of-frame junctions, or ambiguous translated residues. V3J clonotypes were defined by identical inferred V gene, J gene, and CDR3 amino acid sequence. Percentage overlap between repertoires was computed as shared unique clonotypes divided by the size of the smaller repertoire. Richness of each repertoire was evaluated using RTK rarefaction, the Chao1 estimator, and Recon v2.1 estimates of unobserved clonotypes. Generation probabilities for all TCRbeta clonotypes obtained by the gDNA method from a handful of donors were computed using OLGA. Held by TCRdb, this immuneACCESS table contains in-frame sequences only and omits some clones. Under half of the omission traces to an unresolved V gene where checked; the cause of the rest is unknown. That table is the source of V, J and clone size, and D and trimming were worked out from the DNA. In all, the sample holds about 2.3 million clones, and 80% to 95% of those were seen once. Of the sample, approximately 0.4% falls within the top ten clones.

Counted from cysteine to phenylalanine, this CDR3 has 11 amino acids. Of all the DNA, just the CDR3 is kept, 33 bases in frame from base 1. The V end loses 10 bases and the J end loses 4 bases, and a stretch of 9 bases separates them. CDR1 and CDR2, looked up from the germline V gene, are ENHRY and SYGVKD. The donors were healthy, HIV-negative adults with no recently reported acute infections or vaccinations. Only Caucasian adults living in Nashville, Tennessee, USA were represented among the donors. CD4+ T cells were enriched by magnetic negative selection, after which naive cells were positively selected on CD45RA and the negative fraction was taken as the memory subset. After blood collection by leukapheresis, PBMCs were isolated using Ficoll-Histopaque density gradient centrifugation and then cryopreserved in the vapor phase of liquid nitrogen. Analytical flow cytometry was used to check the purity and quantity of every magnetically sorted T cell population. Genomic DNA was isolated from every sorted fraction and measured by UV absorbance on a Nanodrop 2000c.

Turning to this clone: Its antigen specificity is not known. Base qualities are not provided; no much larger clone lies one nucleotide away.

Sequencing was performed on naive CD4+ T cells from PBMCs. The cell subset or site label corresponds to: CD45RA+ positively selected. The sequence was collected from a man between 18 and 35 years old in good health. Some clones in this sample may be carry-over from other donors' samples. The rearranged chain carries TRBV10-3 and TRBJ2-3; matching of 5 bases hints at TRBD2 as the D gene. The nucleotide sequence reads TGTGCCAGCCGTAGCGCAGATACGCAGTATTTT. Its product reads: CASRSADTQYF.